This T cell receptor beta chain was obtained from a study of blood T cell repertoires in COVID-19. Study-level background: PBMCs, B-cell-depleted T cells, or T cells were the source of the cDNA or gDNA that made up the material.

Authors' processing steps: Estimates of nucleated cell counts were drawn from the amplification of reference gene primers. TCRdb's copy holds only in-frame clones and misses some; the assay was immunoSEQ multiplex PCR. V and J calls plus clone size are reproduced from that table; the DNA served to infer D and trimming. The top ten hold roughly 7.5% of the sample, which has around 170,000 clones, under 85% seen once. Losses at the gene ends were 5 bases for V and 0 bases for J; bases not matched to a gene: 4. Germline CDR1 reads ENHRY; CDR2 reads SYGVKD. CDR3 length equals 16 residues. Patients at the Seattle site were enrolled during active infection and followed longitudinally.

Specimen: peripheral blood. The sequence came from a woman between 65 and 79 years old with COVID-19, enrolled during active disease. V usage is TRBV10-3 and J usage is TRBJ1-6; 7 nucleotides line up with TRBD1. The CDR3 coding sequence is TGTGCCATCAGTTGGGGGGACAGCTCCTATAATTCACCCCTCCACTTT. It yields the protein CAISWGDSSYNSPLHF.